The 22 T cell receptor beta chains below come from one sample, sequenced in a study of blood T cell repertoires in COVID-19 (dated by TCRdb to about 2020). Preparation of the library involved the immunoSEQ multiplex PCR assay. TCRdb took over this immuneACCESS table, retaining in-frame rearrangements with V and J assigned. Such tables are incomplete; in checked studies, under half of the missing clones stem from an unresolved V gene, and the remainder is unexplained. Counted in this sample were fewer than 80,000 clones; around four fifths of them appeared once. The ten largest make up over 12% of the sample. The sequenced sample was peripheral blood. All receptors come from a man in his sixties with COVID-19, enrolled during active disease.

This chain links TRBV11-1 with TRBJ1-6; no clear D gene. Germline CDR1 and CDR2: SGHAT and FQDESV (reference sequence). This CDR3 spans 13 amino acids. The germline V and J ends were trimmed by 5 bases and 6 bases, with 8 bases remaining between them. CDR3 sequence reads: CASSQDLNSPLHF. CDR3 nucleotides: TGTGCCAGCAGCCAGGATCTTAATTCACCCCTCCACTTT.

The V and J genes are TRBV11-3 and TRBJ2-7; possible D gene TRBD2, 6 bases. The germline V gene encodes CDR1 SGHNT and CDR2 YENEEA. The CDR3 spans 14 residues. V lost 5 bases and J lost 2, with 13 bases in between. The CDR3 sequence is CASSAGRPPYEQYF. The CDR3 DNA is TGTGCCAGCAGCGCGGGGCGACCCCCCTACGAGCAGTACTTC.

Written as DNA, the CDR3 is TGCGCCAGCAGCTTGGGACAGGCGGCCCTGGCTTTCTTT. It translates to CASSLGQAALAFF. The gene calls are TRBV5-1 and TRBJ1-1, with D perhaps TRBD1 (6 bases). The CDR3 is made up of 13 amino acids. The V end lost 0 bases, the J end lost 11 bases, and 14 bases lay between the germline ends. CDR1 and CDR2 from the germline V gene are SGHRS and YFSETQ.

J is TRBJ1-5 and V is TRBV12-3 or TRBV12-4; 9 bases are shared with TRBD1. Germline trimming cut 5 bases from V and 12 bases from J; bases unmatched to any gene: 5. This CDR3 spans 12 amino acids. The CDR3 loop is CASSPGTGHQHF. DNA for the CDR3: TGTGCCAGCAGTCCCGGGACAGGGCACCAGCATTTT.

This clone was counted a single time. The chain couples TRBV27 to TRBJ2-1; 12 nucleotides line up with TRBD2. The germline gives CDR1 MNHEY, CDR2 SMNVEV (reference sequence). The junction had 3 bases not matched to a gene; V was cut back by 6 bases and J by 3 bases. CDR3 length: 15 amino acids. The CDR3 loop is CASRLAGGHYNEQFF. As DNA, the CDR3 is TGTGCCAGCAGGCTAGCGGGAGGGCACTACAATGAGCAGTTCTTC.

As regards this clone: Within the sample, other DNA sequences also encode this same CDR3. This chain uses TRBV19 with TRBJ1-1, with D perhaps matching TRBD1 (5 bases). Deletions cut 11 bases from V and 1 base from J, with 11 bases between. Germline V gene sequence: CDR1 LNHDA, CDR2 SQIVND (reference sequence). The CDR3 runs 12 residues. Here the CDR3 DNA reads TGTGCCTCCCGGGGGGGGAACACTGAAGCTTTCTTT. Residues: CASRGGNTEAFF. The entire variable domain, with the rest obtained from reference TRBV19 and TRBJ1-1, is as follows: DGGITQSPKYLFRKEGQNVTLSCEQNLNHDAMYWYRQDPGQGLRLIYYSQIVNDFQKGDIAEGYSVSREKKESFPLTVTSAQKNPTAFYLCASRGGNTEAFFGQGTRLTVV.

The gene calls are TRBV28 and TRBJ1-4; TRBD1 aligns across 9 bases. The CDR3 covers 15 residues. Germline V lookup: CDR1 MDHEN, CDR2 SYDVKM. The junction had 8 bases not matched to a gene; V was cut back by 5 bases and J by 7 bases. CDR3 loop: CASSLRTGDSEKLFF. The CDR3 DNA follows: TGTGCCAGCAGTCTGCGGACAGGGGATAGTGAAAAACTGTTTTTT.

A few counts support this clone. The CDR3 DNA sequence: TGTGCCAGCAGCCAGGGCTGGACGGAGGGAGAGACCCAGTACTTC. Translation: CASSQGWTEGETQYF. The genes are TRBV3-1 (or the pseudogene TRBV3-2) and TRBJ2-5; D is perhaps TRBD2 (6 bases). Germline V gene data show CDR1 as LGHDT and CDR2 as YNNKEL (reference sequence). The CDR3 extends over 15 amino acids. Trimming left V 3 bases short and J 4 bases short, with 15 bases between.

This clone was detected only once. This chain joins TRBV11-3 and TRBJ2-5; tentatively, D is TRBD1 (5 bases). The V end was cut by 6 bases, the J end by 4 bases, with 9 bases between. This CDR3 is 12 amino acids long. Germline-derived CDR1 and CDR2 are SGHNT and YENEEA. The CDR3 DNA reads as TGTGCCAGCAGATCAGGGTTAGAGACCCAGTACTTC. This codes for CASRSGLETQYF.

The V and J genes are TRBV5-5 and TRBJ2-1; TRBD2 matches at 10 bases. The CDR3 runs 16 residues. Losses at the gene ends were 4 bases for V and 5 bases for J; bases not matched to a gene: 9. CDR1 and CDR2 (germline): SGHKS, YYEKEE (reference sequence). The CDR3 reads CASSPRGAGGNNEQFF. CDR3 nucleotides: TGTGCCAGCAGCCCTCGAGGAGCGGGGGGGAACAATGAGCAGTTCTTC. The complete variable domain, with remaining parts taken from reference TRBV5-5 and TRBJ2-1, reads DAGVTQSPTHLIKTRGQQVTLRCSPISGHKSVSWYQQVLGQGPQFIFQYYEKEERGRGNFPDRFSARQFPNYSSELNVNALLLGDSALYLCASSPRGAGGNNEQFFGPGTRLTVL.

The rearrangement joins TRBV3-1 (or the pseudogene TRBV3-2) to TRBJ1-1; D ambiguous. Germline V CDR1 and CDR2: LGHDT, YNNKEL (reference sequence). V gave up 6 bases and J gave up 5 bases, with 10 bases separating them. CDR3 length: 12 amino acids. In nucleotides, the CDR3 is TGTGCCAGCAGTGGAGCCCGGACTGAAGCTTTCTTT. This gives the protein CASSGARTEAFF.

V usage is TRBV18 and J usage is TRBJ1-6; D gene unclear. This CDR3 contains 16 residues. CDR1 is KGHSH and CDR2 is LQKENI in the germline V gene. Trimming took 6 bases from V and 7 from J, leaving 19 bases between them. The CDR3 nucleotides read TGTGCCAGCTCTCTTACCCTCGGGAAACCGAATTCACCCCTCCACTTT. Protein: CASSLTLGKPNSPLHF.

The chain recombines TRBV4-1 with TRBJ2-7, with TRBD1 identical over 9 bases. Germline assignment: CDR1 MGHRA and CDR2 YSYEKL. This CDR3 contains 15 residues. Trimming took 1 base from V and 5 from J; bases not matched to a gene: 6. Here the CDR3 reads CASSQVGDRVNEQYF. CDR3 nucleotide sequence: TGCGCCAGCAGCCAAGTAGGGGACAGGGTGAACGAGCAGTACTTC.

The V gene is TRBV6-5, the J gene TRBJ2-1, with D possibly matching TRBD2 (5 bases). Germline lookup yields CDR1 MNHEY and CDR2 SVGAGI. V was pared by 7 bases and J by 4 bases, with 11 bases between. The CDR3 consists of 13 residues. This chain's CDR3 is CASTPTGYNEQFF. For the CDR3, the DNA is TGTGCCAGCACCCCTACGGGGTACAATGAGCAGTTCTTC.

V is TRBV27 and J is TRBJ1-1, with 7 bases that match TRBD1. The CDR3 runs 13 residues. The germline V gene encodes CDR1 MNHEY and CDR2 SMNVEV (reference sequence). The V segment lost 8 bases and the J segment 1 base; nucleotides outside the gene matches: 4. CDR3 in DNA: TGTGCCAGCCAATACAGGGGGAACACTGAAGCTTTCTTT. Translation gives CASQYRGNTEAFF.

A single count supports this clone. The chain links TRBV7-3 to TRBJ2-6; 8 nucleotides line up with TRBD1. Germline V gene data show CDR1 as SGHTA and CDR2 as FQGTGA. V shed 5 bases and J 0 bases; nucleotides not matched to a gene: 6. The CDR3 consists of 17 residues. As DNA, the CDR3 is TGTGCCAGCAGCCCAGGGGGCGCGAACTCTGGGGCCAACGTCCTGACTTTC. As protein: CASSPGGANSGANVLTF.

The rearrangement uses TRBV15 and TRBJ2-2; no reliable D call. Trimming removed 1 base from V and 4 bases from J, with 7 bases in between. Germline V gene lookup returns CDR1 LNHNV and CDR2 YYDKDF (reference sequence). The CDR3 has 14 amino acids. CDR3: CATSRVWATGELFF. In nucleotides, the CDR3 is TGTGCCACCAGCAGAGTTTGGGCCACCGGGGAGCTGTTTTTT.

The V gene is TRBV29-1, the J gene TRBJ1-4, with D possibly being TRBD1 (5 bases). V was trimmed by 5 bases and J by 5 bases, leaving 12 bases between them. CDR1 is SQVTM and CDR2 is ANQGSEA in the germline V gene. The CDR3 runs 13 residues. As DNA, the CDR3 is TGCAGCGTTTGTGACAGTTACAATGAAAAACTGTTTTTT. Translated: CSVCDSYNEKLFF.

The chain employs TRBV18 and TRBJ2-7; 7 nucleotides agree with TRBD1. Germline trimming cut 2 bases from V and 0 bases from J; bases unmatched to any gene: 1. Germline CDR1 reads KGHSH; CDR2 reads LQKENI. The CDR3 has 14 amino acids. In nucleotides, the CDR3 is TGTGCCAGCTCACCAAGGGACAGCTCCTACGAGCAGTACTTC. Its translation: CASSPRDSSYEQYF.

In this sample, this clone turned up a few times. The rearrangement links TRBV6-5 to TRBJ2-5, with a weak D call TRBD2 (6 bases). V was cut by 7 bases and J by 7 bases, with 16 bases left in between. This CDR3 contains 13 residues. Germline CDR1 reads MNHEY; CDR2 reads SVGAGI. The CDR3 protein is CASNLRGLGTQYF. DNA for the CDR3: TGTGCCAGCAACCTCCGGGGGTTGGGGACCCAGTACTTC.

J is TRBJ1-5 and V is TRBV20-1; no clear D. This CDR3 comprises 13 residues. The V end was cut by 3 bases, the J end by 2 bases, with 8 bases between. CDR1 is DFQATT and CDR2 is SNEGSKA in the germline V gene (reference sequence). CDR3 loop: CSASSRGNQPQHF. CDR3 DNA sequence: TGCAGTGCTAGTAGTCGGGGCAATCAGCCCCAGCATTTT.

This chain joins TRBV12-3 or TRBV12-4 and TRBJ2-7, with D possibly TRBD2 on 6 matching bases. V was pared by 3 bases and J by 2 bases, with 8 bases between. The CDR3 contains 13 residues. CDR3 DNA sequence: TGTGCCAGCAGTTTCGGGGGAGCCTACGAGCAGTACTTC. Translating gives CASSFGGAYEQYF.